This TCR beta chain comes out of a study of T cell changes during pregnancy in multiple sclerosis. Germline V gene lookup returns CDR1 SQVTM and CDR2 ANQGSEA. The CDR3 runs to 11 residues. In the case of this clone: At one end the junction does not follow the germline gene, possibly because of a read error.

Sequenced by immunoSEQ multiplex PCR; TCRdb stores in-frame clones only, minus some. The sample records tens of thousands of clones, 91% being singletons. The rearrangement uses TRBV29-1 and TRBJ2-5; D is uncertain. TRBJ2-7 matches the DNA end more closely, so the J call is doubtful. This clonotype originated in a female donor with multiple sclerosis, enrolled in a pregnancy study. The sequencing used peripheral blood, collected in the first trimester of pregnancy. This CDR3 reads CTVGQAHEQYF. CDR3 in DNA: TGCACCGTTGGGCAGGCACACGAGCAGTACTTC.